This is a list of T cell receptor beta chains from one sample in a study of T cells in tumors after PD-1 blockade. The protocol was immunoSEQ multiplex PCR, while the TCRdb copy is restricted to in-frame clones and leaves out a portion. The sample lists about 15,000 clones, over 75% seen once, with 22% in the top ten. The sequences come from PBMCs, collected after anti-PD-1 treatment. The receptors derive from a human donor with basal cell carcinoma. Each CDR3 is given with its conserved first and last residue. A D gene is named only where the DNA matches it firmly. Some rows mark clone size as missing; the rest say once, few, many or name a class of expanded clone.

j_gene	d_gene	v_gene	abundance	CDR3nt	CDR3aa
TRBJ2-3	-	TRBV5-4	-	TGTGCCAGCAGCTTGGACCCGGGGGCGGGCACAGATACGCAGTATTTT	CASSLDPGAGTDTQYF
TRBJ2-3	TRBD2	TRBV9	-	TGTGCCAGCAGCGAGGGACTAGCGGGGGGGCTTGGTACAGATACGCAGTATTTT	CASSEGLAGGLGTDTQYF
TRBJ2-1	-	TRBV9	few	TGTGCCAGCAGCGCCGGGACGGGCTACAATGAGCAGTTCTTC	CASSAGTGYNEQFF
TRBJ2-3	-	TRBV12-3/TRBV12-4	-	TGTGCCAGCAGTTTGAGTTCCCCAGATACGCAGTATTTT	CASSLSSPDTQYF
TRBJ1-5	-	TRBV10-3	-	TGTGCCATCAGTGAGTCAACAGTTAATCAGCCCCAGCATTTT	CAISESTVNQPQHF
TRBJ2-2	-	TRBV5-4	-	TGTGCCAGCAGCTTAGGGGACCTCCGGACCGGGGAGCTGTTTTTT	CASSLGDLRTGELFF
TRBJ2-3	TRBD2	TRBV5-4	-	TGTGCCAGCACCCAACGGCCCCTAGCGGATGGCACAGATACGCAGTATTTT	CASTQRPLADGTDTQYF
TRBJ2-1	TRBD2	TRBV6-4	-	TGTGCCAGCAGTGATTTAGCGGGAGGGCGAAATGAGCAGTTCTTC	CASSDLAGGRNEQFF
TRBJ1-2	-	TRBV12-3/TRBV12-4	-	TGTGCCAGCAGTCAGGGTTTCGGCTATGGCTACACCTTC	CASSQGFGYGYTF
TRBJ1-2	-	TRBV10-3	-	TGTGCCATCAGTGAACGGAGGGGGGAAACCTACTATGGCTACACCTTC	CAISERRGETYYGYTF
TRBJ1-2	-	TRBV7-9	few	TGTGCCAGCAGCATCGAGACAGCGGCTAACTATGGCTACACCTTC	CASSIETAANYGYTF
TRBJ2-5	-	TRBV29-1	-	TGCAGCGCTGACGCGGTGTCTAGCGCCTTTGCCCAGTACTTC	CSADAVSSAFAQYF
TRBJ2-1	TRBD2	TRBV15	-	TGTGCCACCAGCACCTGGGGGCTAGCGGGAGGGAATGAGCAGTTCTTC	CATSTWGLAGGNEQFF
TRBJ2-3	TRBD1	TRBV18	once	TGTGCCAGCTCACAACAAGGGGGCCCAGATACGCAGTATTTT	CASSQQGGPDTQYF
TRBJ1-1	TRBD1	TRBV9	-	TGTGCCAGCAGCGTAGGGGACAGGCCGAACACTGAAGCTTTCTTT	CASSVGDRPNTEAFF
TRBJ2-6	-	TRBV5-1	once	TGCGCCAGCAGCCTAGGGTTCTCTGGGGCCAACGTCCTGACTTTC	CASSLGFSGANVLTF
TRBJ2-1	TRBD2	TRBV2	-	TGTGCCAGCAGTGACGACGGGAGGGCCTCAGGTGAGCAGTTCTTC	CASSDDGRASGEQFF
TRBJ1-3	-	TRBV6-6	-	TGTGCCAGCAGTTACTCGGCCCGGGCCTCTGGAAACACCATATATTTT	CASSYSARASGNTIYF
TRBJ2-1	TRBD2	TRBV2	-	TGTCCCCGCTGTCATGGGTGGGCGGGGGTGGGGAGCTCCTACAATGAGCAGTTCTTC	CPRCHGWAGVGSSYNEQFF